This T cell receptor (beta chain) was obtained from a study of T-cell reconstitution after alpha-beta-depleted transplantation in children. Unmatched junction bases numbered 11, after V lost 3 bases and J lost 1 base. Germline CDR1 and CDR2: MNHEY and SMNVEV (reference sequence). The CDR3 runs to 18 residues. Unique molecular identifiers were incorporated when the TCRbeta library was constructed. One entry per CDR3 protein, called by TCRdb with MiXCR from the PCR reads. The sample lists roughly 300,000 distinct CDR3 sequences; 9.5% to 10% were seen once. The clonotype was recovered from a human donor who donated a stem cell graft to a child with SCID. The chain links TRBV27 to TRBJ2-2; 7 bases match TRBD2. The sample in question was PBMCs from the stem cell graft donor, obtained from the stem cell graft. The CDR3 spells CASSFRPPLAENTGELFF. CDR3 DNA sequence: TGTGCCAGCAGTTTCCGGCCCCCTCTAGCGGAGAACACCGGGGAGCTGTTTTTT.